Listed here are 4 T cell receptor beta chains from one sample, sequenced in a study of blood T cell repertoires in COVID-19. TCRdb keeps only in-frame clones here, not all; method: immunoSEQ multiplex PCR. This table has about 26,000 clones, under 90% appearing once. Sequences were obtained from peripheral blood. These receptors originate from a human donor in a cohort sampled during active COVID-19.

This rearrangement joins TRBV5-1 to TRBJ2-7, with no clear D. The ends were cut back, 3 bases at V and 1 base at J, with 8 bases in the middle. The length of the CDR3 is 13 residues. The germline V gene encodes CDR1 SGHRS and CDR2 YFSETQ. The CDR3 spells CASSSDKSYEQYF. In nucleotides, the CDR3 is TGCGCCAGCAGCTCTGACAAGTCCTACGAGCAGTACTTC.

The chain combines TRBV5-6 with TRBJ2-3, with D perhaps TRBD2 (5 bases). There are 15 residues in the CDR3. Per the germline V gene, CDR1 is SGHDT and CDR2 is YYEEEE. With 7 bases removed from V and 0 bases from J, the gap between germline ends came to 15 bases. Here the CDR3 reads CASFQRISSTDTQYF. Written as DNA, the CDR3 is TGTGCCAGCTTCCAGCGGATCTCTAGCACAGATACGCAGTATTTT.

Only one count was recorded for this clone. J is TRBJ2-1 and V is TRBV5-8; weak D call: TRBD1 (5 bases). In germline, CDR1 is SGHTS, CDR2 YDEGEE. The V gene lost 1 base and the J gene lost 7 bases, with 12 bases spanning the gap. The CDR3 contains 14 residues. CDR3 nucleotide sequence: TGTGCCAGCAGCTTGTTCAGGGTTAGGAATGAGCAGTTCTTC. Amino acid sequence: CASSLFRVRNEQFF. Full variable domain (outside the CDR3, taken from reference TRBV5-8 and TRBJ2-1): EAGVTQSPTHLIKTRGQQATLRCSPISGHTSVYWYQQALGLGLQFLLWYDEGEERNRGNFPPRFSGRQFPNYSSELNVNALELEDSALYLCASSLFRVRNEQFFGPGTRLTVL.

V usage is TRBV7-2 and J usage is TRBJ2-1, with 8 nucleotides matching TRBD2. The V and J ends lost 7 bases and 10 bases, in that order; junction bases with no gene match: 6. This CDR3 has 12 residues. Germline V lookup: CDR1 SGHTA, CDR2 FQGNSA. This chain's CDR3 is CASTLSGNEQFF. The CDR3 DNA sequence: TGTGCCAGCACCCTTAGCGGGAACGAGCAGTTCTTC.